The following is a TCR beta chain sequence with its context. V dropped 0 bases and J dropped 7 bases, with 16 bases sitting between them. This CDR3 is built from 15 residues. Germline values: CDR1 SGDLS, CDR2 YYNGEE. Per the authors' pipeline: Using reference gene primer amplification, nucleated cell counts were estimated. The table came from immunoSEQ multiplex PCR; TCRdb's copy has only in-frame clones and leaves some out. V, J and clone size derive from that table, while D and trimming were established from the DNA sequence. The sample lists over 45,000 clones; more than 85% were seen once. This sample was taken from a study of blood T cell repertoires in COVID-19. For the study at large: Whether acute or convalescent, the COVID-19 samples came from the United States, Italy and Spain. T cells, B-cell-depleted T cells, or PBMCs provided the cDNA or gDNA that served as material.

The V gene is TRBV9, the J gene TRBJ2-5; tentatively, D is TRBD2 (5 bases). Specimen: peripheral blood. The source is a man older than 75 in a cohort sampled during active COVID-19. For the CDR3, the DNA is TGTGCCAGCAGCGTAGGGTCCGGGTCCGGGGTGACCCAGTACTTC. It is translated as CASSVGSGSGVTQYF.